These 10 T cell receptor beta chains came from one sample sequenced in a study of long-term antiretroviral therapy in people with HIV. Runs used v3.0 of the immunoSEQ assay and were done at survey level. Repertoires were generated with immunoSEQ multiplex PCR, while TCRdb's copy carries only in-frame clones and drops some. Of fewer than 25,000 clones detected, around 95% appear once; the ten largest clones hold roughly 2.4%. Sequenced here: unsorted PBMCs, sampled more than 4.7 years after starting antiretroviral therapy. These TCRs come from a woman aged 45-65 years with HIV.

CDR3 nucleotide sequence: TGTGCCAGTAGTATATCGGGTAGCTCCTACAATGAGCAGTTCTTC. Translating it yields CASSISGSSYNEQFF. The chain links TRBV19 to TRBJ2-1, with unresolved D. The CDR3 is made up of 15 amino acids. Germline V gives CDR1 LNHDA, CDR2 SQIVND (reference sequence). The V and J ends lost 2 bases and 0 bases respectively, with 8 bases between them.

The J gene is TRBJ1-4, the V gene TRBV7-8; D not certain. Deletions cut 1 base from V and 8 bases from J, with 8 bases between. This CDR3 comprises 13 residues. CDR1 and CDR2 (germline): SGHVS, FQNEAQ. The CDR3 protein is CASSLGRGEKLFF. The CDR3, as DNA: TGTGCCAGCAGCTTAGGGAGAGGCGAAAAACTGTTTTTT.

The chain has TRBV21-1 and TRBJ1-4; TRBD1 reflects the table's D call only, with no check against the DNA. TRBV21-1 is marked as a pseudogene. This CDR3 region has 14 residues. CDR3 protein: CASSKQGAGEKLFF. The CDR3 DNA is TGTGCCAGCAGCAAACAGGGGGCCGGGGAAAAACTGTTTTTT.

DNA of the CDR3: TGTGCCAGCAGCTTTAGGGGCGAGCAGTACTTC. The encoded protein is CASSFRGEQYF. The chain has TRBV7-6 and TRBJ2-7, with D possibly TRBD1 on 5 matching bases. CDR1 is SGHVS and CDR2 is FNYEAQ in the germline V gene. Trimming took off 3 bases at V and 6 bases at J, with 6 bases between the two ends. The CDR3 is made up of 11 amino acids. The whole variable domain, filled in from reference TRBV7-6 and TRBJ2-7, reads GAGVSQSPRYKVTKRGQDVALRCDPISGHVSLYWYRQALGQGPEFLTYFNYEAQQDKSGLPNDRFSAERPEGSISTLTIQRTEQRDSAMYRCASSFRGEQYFGPGTRLTVT.

This clone was seen just once. The chain uses TRBV19 and TRBJ1-2; D uncertain. Germline CDR1 is LNHDA and CDR2 is SQIVND (reference sequence). CDR3 length: 14 amino acids. The ends were cut back, 3 bases at V and 7 bases at J, with 15 bases in the middle. CDR3 protein: CASSIFGDPTGYTF. The CDR3 DNA reads as TGTGCCAGTAGTATCTTCGGGGATCCGACTGGCTACACCTTC.

The CDR3 DNA follows: TGTGCCAGCAGCTTGGTGGCAGGGGGCGAGGGCACTGAAGCTTTCTTT. Protein sequence: CASSLVAGGEGTEAFF. The chain recombines TRBV5-5 with TRBJ1-1, with 8 nucleotides matching TRBD1. In germline, CDR1 is SGHKS, CDR2 YYEKEE (reference sequence). Trimming cost V 0 bases and J 4 bases; bases outside gene matches: 8. The CDR3 has 16 amino acids.

The chain is built from TRBV19 and TRBJ2-7; D ambiguous. The CDR3 sequence is 15 residues long. Trimming removed 4 bases at V and 0 bases at J, with 13 bases between. The germline V gene encodes CDR1 LNHDA and CDR2 SQIVND (reference sequence). The CDR3 is CASSTMTESSYEQYF. CDR3 in DNA: TGTGCCAGTAGTACCATGACCGAGAGCTCCTACGAGCAGTACTTC. The full variable domain, in which reference TRBV19 and TRBJ2-7 provide the parts outside the CDR3, is DGGITQSPKYLFRKEGQNVTLSCEQNLNHDAMYWYRQDPGQGLRLIYYSQIVNDFQKGDIAEGYSVSREKKESFPLTVTSAQKNPTAFYLCASSTMTESSYEQYFGPGTRLTVT.

V is TRBV19 and J is TRBJ1-1, with D possibly matching TRBD1 (5 bases). V lost 7 bases and J 5 bases, leaving 14 bases between the germline ends. The germline V gene has CDR1 LNHDA and CDR2 SQIVND (reference sequence). The CDR3 runs to 13 residues. The CDR3: CASMQGRGTEAFF. For the CDR3, the DNA is TGTGCCAGTATGCAGGGAAGGGGTACTGAAGCTTTCTTT.

The V gene is TRBV21-1, the J gene TRBJ2-7; the table's D call of TRBD2 was not tested on the DNA. TRBV21-1 is termed a pseudogene. This CDR3 region has 17 residues. The CDR3 DNA reads as TGTGCCAGCAGCAAAGGGTGGCGGGGGCTGTTTTCCTACGAGCAGTACTTC. Protein sequence: CASSKGWRGLFSYEQYF.

V and J are TRBV9 and TRBJ2-7; the D is unclear. V lost 3 bases, J lost 2 bases, and 12 bases lay in between. CDR3 length: 14 residues. CDR1 is SGDLS, CDR2 YYNGEE, per germline. CDR3 amino acids: CASSAGNEAYEQYF. The CDR3 bases are TGTGCCAGCAGCGCCGGAAATGAGGCCTACGAGCAGTACTTC.